The 6 T cell receptor beta chains presented below share a single source sample, sequenced in a study of T cells after yellow fever vaccination. TCRdb redid the calling of the 5' RACE reads with MiXCR, one entry per CDR3 protein. The table includes 300,000 or so distinct CDR3 sequences, 13% detected once. The sequenced sample was CD4+ T cells sorted from PBMCs, obtained 45 days after the yellow fever booster vaccination. The receptor source for this set is a man aged 25 to 40 who received the YFV17D yellow fever vaccine.

The chain has TRBV7-9 and TRBJ2-5; D may be TRBD2 (6 bases). V gave up 2 bases and J gave up 4 bases, with 14 bases separating them. From germline, CDR1 is SEHNR and CDR2 FQNEAQ (reference sequence). There are 15 residues in the CDR3. CDR3 sequence (DNA): TGTGCCAGCAGCTTACGTAGCGGCAGAATAGAGACCCAGTACTTC. It yields the protein CASSLRSGRIETQYF.

The V call is TRBV5-1, the J call TRBJ2-1; possible D gene TRBD2, 6 bases. Germline assignment: CDR1 SGHRS and CDR2 YFSETQ. V was trimmed by 3 bases and J by 6 bases, leaving 16 bases between them. CDR3 length: 15 amino acids. For the CDR3, the DNA is TGCGCCAGCAGCTCTCGGATAGCGGAGTTCAATGAGCAGTTCTTC. The encoded protein is CASSSRIAEFNEQFF.

There are a few counts of this clonotype. This chain joins TRBV28 and TRBJ2-7; the match to TRBD1 covers 12 bases. The V gene's germline CDR1 is MDHEN and CDR2 SYDVKM. The CDR3 extends over 13 amino acids. Trimming removed 2 bases from V and 8 bases from J; junction bases left unmatched: 1. Here the CDR3 DNA reads TGTGCCAGCAGTTTAGGGACAGGGGGCAAGCAGTACTTC. This translates into CASSLGTGGKQYF.

The V gene is TRBV7-2, the J gene TRBJ2-7; TRBD2 matches at 12 bases. CDR3 length: 15 amino acids. The germline V gene encodes CDR1 SGHTA and CDR2 FQGNSA. Trimming took 4 bases from V and 3 from J; bases not matched to a gene: 4. In nucleotides, the CDR3 is TGTGCCAGCAGCTACCGGGGACTAGCGGGCTACGAGCAGTACTTC. This encodes CASSYRGLAGYEQYF.

In its sample, this clonotype was seen a few times. The chain combines TRBV7-2 with TRBJ1-1; D remains unclear. Germline CDR1 and CDR2: SGHTA and FQGNSA. The CDR3 extends over 12 amino acids. Between the trimmed V and J ends, which lost 5 bases and 5 bases, there was a span of 9 bases. The CDR3 protein is CASSLHGTEAFF. In DNA form, the CDR3 reads TGTGCCAGCAGCCTACATGGTACTGAAGCTTTCTTT.

Turning to this clonotype: The junction does not match germline at one end; this may be a read error. The chain uses TRBV20-1 and TRBJ2-3; D is unresolved. The CDR3 sequence is 12 residues long. CDR1 DFQATT and CDR2 SNEGSKA come from the germline V gene (reference sequence). This CDR3 reads CSLIGLTNTQYF. Here the CDR3 DNA reads TGCAGCCTCATTGGGCTCACAAATACGCAGTATTTT.